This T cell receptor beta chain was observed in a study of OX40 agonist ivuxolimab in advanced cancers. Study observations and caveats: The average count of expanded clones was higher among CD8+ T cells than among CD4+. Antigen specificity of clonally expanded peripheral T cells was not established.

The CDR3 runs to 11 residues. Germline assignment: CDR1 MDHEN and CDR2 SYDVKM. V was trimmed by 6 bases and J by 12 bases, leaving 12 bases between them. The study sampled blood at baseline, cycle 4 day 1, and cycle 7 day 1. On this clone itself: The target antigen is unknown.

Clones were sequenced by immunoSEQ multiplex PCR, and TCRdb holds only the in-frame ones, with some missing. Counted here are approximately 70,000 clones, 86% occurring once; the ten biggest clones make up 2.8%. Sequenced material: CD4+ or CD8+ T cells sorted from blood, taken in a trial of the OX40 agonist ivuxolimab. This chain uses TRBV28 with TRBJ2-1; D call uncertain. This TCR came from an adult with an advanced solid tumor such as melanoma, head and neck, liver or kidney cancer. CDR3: CASSRPPPQFF. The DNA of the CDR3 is TGTGCCAGCAGCCGTCCCCCCCCGCAGTTCTTC.